The 7 T cell receptor beta chains below come from one sample, sequenced in a study of radiotherapy plus CTLA-4 blockade in lung cancer. Profiling relied on immunoSEQ multiplex PCR, and the TCRdb table lists in-frame clones only, not all of them. The table records around 45,000 clones, roughly 88% of them present only once. This specimen consisted of peripheral blood, obtained from a patient treated with radiotherapy plus ipilimumab. These receptors came from a human donor with non-small cell lung cancer whose response to radiotherapy plus ipilimumab could not be evaluated.

V and J are TRBV2 and TRBJ2-3; 7 nucleotides match TRBD2. Trimming removed 8 bases from V and 5 bases from J; junction bases left unmatched: 10. There are 14 residues in the CDR3. The germline CDR1 and CDR2 sequences are SNHLY and FYNNEI. CDR3 protein: CASVPGLFGDTQYF. CDR3 sequence (DNA): TGTGCCAGCGTCCCGGGACTATTTGGAGATACGCAGTATTTT.

The genes are TRBV6-5 and TRBJ1-1, with 8 bases fitting TRBD1. Trimming cost V 6 bases and J 8 bases; bases outside gene matches: 14. The CDR3 contains 15 residues. In germline, CDR1 is MNHEY, CDR2 SVGAGI. The CDR3, as DNA: TGTGCCAGCAGACAGACCTTCTCAGGGGGCTACGAAGCTTTCTTT. This translates into CASRQTFSGGYEAFF.

The V call is TRBV27, the J call TRBJ2-2, with TRBD1 matching 8 bases. The trim removed 6 bases at V and 4 bases at J, leaving 13 bases unmatched. CDR1 is MNHEY, CDR2 SMNVEV, per germline (reference sequence). The CDR3 has 17 amino acids. CDR3: CASRTNRGSVRTGELFF. The CDR3 bases are TGTGCCAGCAGGACTAACAGGGGGAGTGTTCGCACCGGGGAGCTGTTTTTT.

V is TRBV5-5 and J is TRBJ2-5, with 7 bases lining up with TRBD1. The germline gives CDR1 SGHKS, CDR2 YYEKEE (reference sequence). With V trimmed by 0 bases and J by 2 bases, 7 bases remained unmatched. This CDR3 contains 16 residues. CDR3: CASSLGIGTAQETQYF. DNA of the CDR3: TGTGCCAGCAGCTTGGGGATTGGGACAGCTCAAGAGACCCAGTACTTC.

The chain uses TRBV27 and TRBJ2-7, with 12 nucleotides matching TRBD1. Looked up from germline, CDR1 is MNHEY and CDR2 is SMNVEV (reference sequence). The CDR3 extends over 15 amino acids. The V segment lost 3 bases and the J segment 6 bases; nucleotides outside the gene matches: 6. The CDR3 loop reads CASSFTGQGAGEQYF. CDR3 bases: TGTGCCAGCAGTTTCACGGGACAGGGGGCAGGCGAGCAGTACTTC.

V is TRBV19 and J is TRBJ1-2, with D tentatively TRBD1 (5 bases). The CDR3 sequence is 13 residues long. Germline V gene lookup returns CDR1 LNHDA and CDR2 SQIVND (reference sequence). Deletions cut 3 bases from V and 4 bases from J, with 9 bases between. The CDR3 DNA reads as TGTGCCAGTAGTATCGACAGTCCCTATGGCTACACCTTC. Its protein is CASSIDSPYGYTF.

This chain connects TRBV19 to TRBJ2-5; TRBD1 agrees at 7 bases. The end of the DNA fits TRBJ2-7 better, so the J call may be wrong. This CDR3 has 14 residues. Germline CDR1 is LNHDA and CDR2 is SQIVND (reference sequence). CDR3 nucleotide sequence: TGTGCCAGTAGTATCGCCGACAGGGCCTACGAGCAGTACTTC. This encodes CASSIADRAYEQYF.